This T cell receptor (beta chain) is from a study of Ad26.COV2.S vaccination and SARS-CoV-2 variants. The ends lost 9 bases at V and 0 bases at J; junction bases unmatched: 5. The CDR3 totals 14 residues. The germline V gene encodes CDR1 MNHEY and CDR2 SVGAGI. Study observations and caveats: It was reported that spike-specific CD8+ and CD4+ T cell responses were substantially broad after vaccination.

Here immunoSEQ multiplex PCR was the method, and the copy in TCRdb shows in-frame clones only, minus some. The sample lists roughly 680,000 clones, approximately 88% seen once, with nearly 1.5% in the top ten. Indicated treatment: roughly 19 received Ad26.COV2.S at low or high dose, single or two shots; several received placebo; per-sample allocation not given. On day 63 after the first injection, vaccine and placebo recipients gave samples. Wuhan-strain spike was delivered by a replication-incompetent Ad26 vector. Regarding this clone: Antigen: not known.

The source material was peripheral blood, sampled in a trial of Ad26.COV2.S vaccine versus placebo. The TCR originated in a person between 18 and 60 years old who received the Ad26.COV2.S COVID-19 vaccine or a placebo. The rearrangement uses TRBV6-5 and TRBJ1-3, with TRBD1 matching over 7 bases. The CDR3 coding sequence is TGTGCCAGTCGCAGGGGGACCTCTGGAAACACCATATATTTT. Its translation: CASRRGTSGNTIYF.